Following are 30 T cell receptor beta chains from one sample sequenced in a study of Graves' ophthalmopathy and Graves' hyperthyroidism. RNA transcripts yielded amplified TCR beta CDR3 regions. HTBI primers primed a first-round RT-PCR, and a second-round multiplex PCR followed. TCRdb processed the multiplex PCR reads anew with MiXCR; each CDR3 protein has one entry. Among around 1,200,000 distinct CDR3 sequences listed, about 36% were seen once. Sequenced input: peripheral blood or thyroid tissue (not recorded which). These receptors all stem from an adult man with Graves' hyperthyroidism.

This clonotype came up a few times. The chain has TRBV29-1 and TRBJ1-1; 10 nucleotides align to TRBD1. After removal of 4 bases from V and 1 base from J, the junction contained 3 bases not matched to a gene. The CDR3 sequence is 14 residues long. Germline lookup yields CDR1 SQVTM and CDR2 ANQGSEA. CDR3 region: CSVGTGGRNTEAFF. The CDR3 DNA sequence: TGCAGCGTTGGGACAGGGGGTAGGAACACTGAAGCTTTCTTT.

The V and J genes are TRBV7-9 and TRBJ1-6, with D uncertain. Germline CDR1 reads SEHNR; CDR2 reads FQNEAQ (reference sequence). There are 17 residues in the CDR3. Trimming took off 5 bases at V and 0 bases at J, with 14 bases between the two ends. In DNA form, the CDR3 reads TGTGCCAGCAGCCTACTGACGAGGCCCTCCTATAATTCACCCCTCCACTTT. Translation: CASSLLTRPSYNSPLHF.

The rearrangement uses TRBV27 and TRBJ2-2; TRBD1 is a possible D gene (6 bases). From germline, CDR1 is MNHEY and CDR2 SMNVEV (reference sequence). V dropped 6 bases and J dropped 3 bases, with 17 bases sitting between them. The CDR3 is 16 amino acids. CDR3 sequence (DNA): TGTGCCAGCAGGGCAGGGGATTTGGGGGACACCGGGGAGCTGTTTTTT. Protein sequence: CASRAGDLGDTGELFF.

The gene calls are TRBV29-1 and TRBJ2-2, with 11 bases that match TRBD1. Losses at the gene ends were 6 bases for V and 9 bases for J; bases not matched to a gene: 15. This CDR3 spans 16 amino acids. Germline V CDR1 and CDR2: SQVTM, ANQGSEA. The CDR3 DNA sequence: TGCAGCGTGGAACCATACCCGGGACAGGGGGGGTGGGAGCTGTTTTTT. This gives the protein CSVEPYPGQGGWELFF.

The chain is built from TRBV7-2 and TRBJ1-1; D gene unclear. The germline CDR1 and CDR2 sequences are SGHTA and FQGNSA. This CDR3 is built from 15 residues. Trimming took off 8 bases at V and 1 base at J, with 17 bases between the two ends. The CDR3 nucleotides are TGTGCCAGCTCACCACCGAGAGGTTGGAACACTGAAGCTTTCTTT. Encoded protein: CASSPPRGWNTEAFF.

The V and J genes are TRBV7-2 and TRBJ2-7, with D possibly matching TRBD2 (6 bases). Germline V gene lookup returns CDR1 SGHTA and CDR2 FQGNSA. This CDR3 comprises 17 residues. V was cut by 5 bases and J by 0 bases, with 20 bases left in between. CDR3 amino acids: CASSQGSWRESSYEQYF. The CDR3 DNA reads TGTGCCAGCAGCCAAGGATCCTGGAGGGAGAGCTCCTACGAGCAGTACTTC.

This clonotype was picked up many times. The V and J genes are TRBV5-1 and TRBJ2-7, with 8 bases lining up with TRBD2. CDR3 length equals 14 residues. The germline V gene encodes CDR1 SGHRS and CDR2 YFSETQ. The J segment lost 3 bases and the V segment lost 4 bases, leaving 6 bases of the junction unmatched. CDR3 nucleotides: TGCGCCAGCAGCCCTGGACTAGCCAACTACGAGCAGTACTTC. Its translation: CASSPGLANYEQYF.

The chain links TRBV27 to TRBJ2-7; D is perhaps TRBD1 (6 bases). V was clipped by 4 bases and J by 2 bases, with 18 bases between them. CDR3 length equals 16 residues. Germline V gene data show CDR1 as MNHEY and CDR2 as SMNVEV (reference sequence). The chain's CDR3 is CASSWKTGTLTYEQYF. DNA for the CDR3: TGTGCCAGCAGTTGGAAAACCGGGACACTTACCTACGAGCAGTACTTC.

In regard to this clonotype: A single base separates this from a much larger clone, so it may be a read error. The CDR3: CAISPLGPNTEAFF. CDR3 nucleotides: TGTGCCATCAGTCCGCTCGGTCCGAACACTGAAGCTTTCTTT. The V and J genes are TRBV10-3 and TRBJ1-1; D is uncertain. Trimming pared 5 bases from V and 1 base from J, leaving 11 bases between. CDR3 length: 14 amino acids. Germline-derived CDR1 and CDR2 are ENHRY and SYGVKD.

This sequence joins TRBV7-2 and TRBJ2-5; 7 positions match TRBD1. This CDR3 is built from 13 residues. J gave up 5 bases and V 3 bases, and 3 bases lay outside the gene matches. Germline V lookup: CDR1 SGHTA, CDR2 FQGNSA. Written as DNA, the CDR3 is TGTGCCAGCAGCTTCGAGACAGGGGAGACCCAGTACTTC. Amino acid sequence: CASSFETGETQYF. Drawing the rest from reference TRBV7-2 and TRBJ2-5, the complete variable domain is GAGVSQSPSNKVTEKGKDVELRCDPISGHTALYWYRQSLGQGLEFLIYFQGNSAPDKSGLPSDRFSAERTGGSVSTLTIQRTQQEDSAVYLCASSFETGETQYFGPGTRLLVL.

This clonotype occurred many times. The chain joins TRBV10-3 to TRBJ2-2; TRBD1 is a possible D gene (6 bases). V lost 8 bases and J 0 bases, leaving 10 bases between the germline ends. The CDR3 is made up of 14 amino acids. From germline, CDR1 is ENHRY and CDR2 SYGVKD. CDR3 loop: CAIVGAANTGELFF. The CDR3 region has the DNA TGTGCCATCGTGGGGGCGGCGAACACCGGGGAGCTGTTTTTT.

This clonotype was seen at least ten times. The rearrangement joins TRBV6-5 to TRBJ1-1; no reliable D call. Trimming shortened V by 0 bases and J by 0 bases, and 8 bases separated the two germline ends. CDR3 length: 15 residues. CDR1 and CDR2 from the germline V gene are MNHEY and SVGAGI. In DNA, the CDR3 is TGTGCCAGCAGTTACTCGGCGGACCTGAACACTGAAGCTTTCTTT. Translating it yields CASSYSADLNTEAFF.

In DNA, the CDR3 is TGTGCCAGCAGTCTCCCCTATGAATGGAAGTCCCAGTACTTC. Its protein product is CASSLPYEWKSQYF. This chain links TRBV6-4 with TRBJ2-5, with no clear D. Germline V gives CDR1 MRHNA, CDR2 SNTAGT. V was clipped by 5 bases and J by 9 bases, with 19 bases between them. CDR3 size: 14 residues.

CDR3 sequence: CSFSGGAYEQYF. The DNA for the CDR3 is TGCAGCTTCAGCGGGGGTGCGTACGAGCAGTACTTC. The rearrangement uses TRBV29-1 and TRBJ2-7, with 8 bases matching TRBD2. Germline CDR1 and CDR2: SQVTM and ANQGSEA. The ends lost 8 bases at V and 4 bases at J; junction bases unmatched: 7. This CDR3 has 12 amino acids.

CDR3 amino acids: CASSPIITYGETQYF. The CDR3 DNA reads TGTGCCAGCAGCCCAATCATCACGTACGGGGAGACCCAGTACTTC. The J gene is TRBJ2-5, the V gene TRBV5-6; D gene uncertain. The CDR3 runs 15 residues. Germline-derived CDR1 and CDR2 are SGHDT and YYEEEE. The V and J ends lost 4 bases and 5 bases respectively, with 18 bases between them.

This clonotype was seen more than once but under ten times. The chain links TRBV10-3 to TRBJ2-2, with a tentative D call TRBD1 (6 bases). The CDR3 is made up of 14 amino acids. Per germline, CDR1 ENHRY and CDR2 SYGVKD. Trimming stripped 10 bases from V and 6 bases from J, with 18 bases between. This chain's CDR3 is CATLPGHPSGELFF. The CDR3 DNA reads TGTGCCACCCTTCCGGGACATCCCTCCGGGGAGCTGTTTTTT.

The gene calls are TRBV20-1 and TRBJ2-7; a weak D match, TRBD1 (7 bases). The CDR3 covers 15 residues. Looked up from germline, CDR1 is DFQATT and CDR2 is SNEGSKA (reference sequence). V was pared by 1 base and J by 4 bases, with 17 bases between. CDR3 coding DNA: TGCAGTGCTAGAGGACAGGGCACAGGGAGGTACGAGCAGTACTTC. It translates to CSARGQGTGRYEQYF.

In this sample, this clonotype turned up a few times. The CDR3 nucleotides are TGTGCCAGCAGCTTGGCCGCCGGTGCAGCCCTAAATGAAAAACTGTTTTTT. It is translated as CASSLAAGAALNEKLFF. The gene calls are TRBV5-6 and TRBJ1-4; D is unclear. Trimming removed 0 bases from V and 5 bases from J, with 17 bases in between. Germline CDR1 SGHDT, CDR2 YYEEEE. The CDR3 is 17 residues long.

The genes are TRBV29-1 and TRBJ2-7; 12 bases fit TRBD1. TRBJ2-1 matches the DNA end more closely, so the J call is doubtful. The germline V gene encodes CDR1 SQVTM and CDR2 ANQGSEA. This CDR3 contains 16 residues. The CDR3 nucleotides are TGCAGCGTTGAACGTCCGGGACAGGGGGCCCCCAATGAGCAGTTCTTC. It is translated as CSVERPGQGAPNEQFF.

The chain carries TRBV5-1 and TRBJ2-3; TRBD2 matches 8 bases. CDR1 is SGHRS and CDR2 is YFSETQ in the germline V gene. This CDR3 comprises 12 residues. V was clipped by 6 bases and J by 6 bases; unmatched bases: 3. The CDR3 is CASKLAEDTQYF. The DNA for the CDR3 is TGCGCCAGCAAACTAGCGGAGGATACGCAGTATTTT.

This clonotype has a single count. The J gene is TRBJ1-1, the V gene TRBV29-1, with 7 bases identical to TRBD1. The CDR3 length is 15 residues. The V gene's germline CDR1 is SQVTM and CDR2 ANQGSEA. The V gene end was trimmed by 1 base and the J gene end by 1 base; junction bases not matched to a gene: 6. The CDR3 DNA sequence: TGCAGCGTTGAAGTTAGCGGGACAGCGAACACTGAAGCTTTCTTT. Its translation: CSVEVSGTANTEAFF. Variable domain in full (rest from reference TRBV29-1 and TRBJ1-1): SAVISQKPSRDICQRGTSLTIQCQVDSQVTMMFWYRQQPGQSLTLIATANQGSEATYESGFVIDKFPISRPNLTFSTLTVSNMSPEDSSIYLCSVEVSGTANTEAFFGQGTRLTVV.

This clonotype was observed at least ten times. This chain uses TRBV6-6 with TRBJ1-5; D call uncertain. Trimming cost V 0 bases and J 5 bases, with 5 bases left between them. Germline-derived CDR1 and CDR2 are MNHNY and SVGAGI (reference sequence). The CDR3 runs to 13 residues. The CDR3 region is CASSYSEHQPQHF. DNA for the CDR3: TGTGCCAGCAGTTACTCGGAGCATCAGCCCCAGCATTTT.

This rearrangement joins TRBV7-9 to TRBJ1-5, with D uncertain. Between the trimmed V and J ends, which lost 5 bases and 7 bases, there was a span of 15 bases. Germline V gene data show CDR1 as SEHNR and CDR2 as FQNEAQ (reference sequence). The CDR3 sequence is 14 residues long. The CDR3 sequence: CASSQSSLGQPQHF. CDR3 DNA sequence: TGTGCCAGCAGCCAATCTTCCCTGGGGCAGCCCCAGCATTTT. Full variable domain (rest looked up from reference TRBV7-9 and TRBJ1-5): DTGVSQNPRHKITKRGQNVTFRCDPISEHNRLYWYRQTLGQGPEFLTYFQNEAQLEKSRLLSDRFSAERPKGSFSTLEIQRTEQGDSAMYLCASSQSSLGQPQHFGDGTRLSIL.

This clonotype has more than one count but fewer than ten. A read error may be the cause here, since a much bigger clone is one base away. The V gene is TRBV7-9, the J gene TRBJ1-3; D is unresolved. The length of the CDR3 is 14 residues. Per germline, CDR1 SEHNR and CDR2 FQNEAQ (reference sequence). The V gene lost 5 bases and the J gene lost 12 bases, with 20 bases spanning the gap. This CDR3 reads CASSPGVSWKGIYF. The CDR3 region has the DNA TGTGCCAGCAGCCCTGGTGTCTCTTGGAAGGGCATATATTTT.

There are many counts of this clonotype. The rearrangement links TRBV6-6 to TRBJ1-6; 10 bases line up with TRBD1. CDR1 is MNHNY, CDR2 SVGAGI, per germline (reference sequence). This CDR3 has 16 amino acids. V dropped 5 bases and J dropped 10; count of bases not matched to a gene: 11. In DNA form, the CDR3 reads TGTGCCAGCAGTCAACAAACCGGGACAGGGGACTCACCCCTCCACTTT. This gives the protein CASSQQTGTGDSPLHF.

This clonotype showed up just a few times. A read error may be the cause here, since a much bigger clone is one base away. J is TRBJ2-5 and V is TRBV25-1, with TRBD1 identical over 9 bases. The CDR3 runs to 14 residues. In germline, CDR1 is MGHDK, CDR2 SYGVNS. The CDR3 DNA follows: TGTGCCAGCAGTGAAGGGACAGGGAAAGAGGCCCAGTACTTC. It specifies CASSEGTGKEAQYF.

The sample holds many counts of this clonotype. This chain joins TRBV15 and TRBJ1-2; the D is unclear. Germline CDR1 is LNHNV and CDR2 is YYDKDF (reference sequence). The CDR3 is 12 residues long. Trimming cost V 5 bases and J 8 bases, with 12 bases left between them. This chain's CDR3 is CATSRIMEGYTF. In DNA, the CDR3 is TGTGCCACCAGCCGAATTATGGAGGGCTACACCTTC.

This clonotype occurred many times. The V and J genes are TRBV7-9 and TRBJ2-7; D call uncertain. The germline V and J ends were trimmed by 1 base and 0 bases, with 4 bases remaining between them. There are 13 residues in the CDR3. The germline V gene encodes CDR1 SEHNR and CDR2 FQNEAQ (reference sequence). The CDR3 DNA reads TGTGCCAGCAGCTTAGAGTTCTCCTACGAGCAGTACTTC. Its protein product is CASSLEFSYEQYF.

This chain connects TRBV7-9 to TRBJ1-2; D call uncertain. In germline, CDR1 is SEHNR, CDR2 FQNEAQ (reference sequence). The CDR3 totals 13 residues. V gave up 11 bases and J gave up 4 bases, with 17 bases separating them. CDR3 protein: CAGLRVGGYGYTF. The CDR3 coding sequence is TGTGCCGGCCTAAGAGTAGGTGGCTATGGCTACACCTTC.

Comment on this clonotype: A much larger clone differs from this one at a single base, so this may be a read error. CDR3 nucleotides: TGTGCCAGCAGTGGACCCCCAAAAGAGACCCAGTACTTC. Its protein is CASSGPPKETQYF. The chain uses TRBV2 and TRBJ2-5; no clear D. Germline CDR1 reads SNHLY; CDR2 reads FYNNEI. The CDR3 has 13 amino acids. V gave up 4 bases and J gave up 3 bases, with 9 bases separating them.